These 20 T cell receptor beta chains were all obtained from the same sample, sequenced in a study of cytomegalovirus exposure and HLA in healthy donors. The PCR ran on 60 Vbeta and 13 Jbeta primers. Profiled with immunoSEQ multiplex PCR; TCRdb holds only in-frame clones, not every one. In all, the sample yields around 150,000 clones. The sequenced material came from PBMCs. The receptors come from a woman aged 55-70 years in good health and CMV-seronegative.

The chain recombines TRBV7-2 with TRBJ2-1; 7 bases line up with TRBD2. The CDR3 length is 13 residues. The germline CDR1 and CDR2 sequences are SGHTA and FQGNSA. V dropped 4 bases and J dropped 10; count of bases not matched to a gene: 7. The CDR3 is CASSSRLAGEQFF. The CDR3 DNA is TGTGCCAGCAGCTCAAGACTAGCCGGCGAGCAGTTCTTC.

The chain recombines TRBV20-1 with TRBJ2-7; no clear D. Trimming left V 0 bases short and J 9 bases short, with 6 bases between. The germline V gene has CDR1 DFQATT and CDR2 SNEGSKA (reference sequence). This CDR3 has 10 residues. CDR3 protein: CSARDTTQYF. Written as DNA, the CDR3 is TGCAGTGCTAGAGACACTACGCAGTACTTC.

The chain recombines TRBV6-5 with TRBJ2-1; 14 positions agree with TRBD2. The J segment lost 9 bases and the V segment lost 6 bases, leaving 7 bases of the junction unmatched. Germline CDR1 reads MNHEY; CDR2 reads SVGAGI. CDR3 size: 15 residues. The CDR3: CASRPGLAGGFEQFF. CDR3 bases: TGTGCCAGCAGACCAGGACTAGCGGGAGGATTTGAGCAGTTCTTC.

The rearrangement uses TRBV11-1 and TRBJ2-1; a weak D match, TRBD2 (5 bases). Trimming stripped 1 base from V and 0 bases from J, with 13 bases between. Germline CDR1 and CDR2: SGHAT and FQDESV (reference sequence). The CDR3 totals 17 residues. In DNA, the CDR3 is TGTGCCAGCAGCTTAGGGCAGCGGCAAAGCTCCTACAATGAGCAGTTCTTC. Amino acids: CASSLGQRQSSYNEQFF. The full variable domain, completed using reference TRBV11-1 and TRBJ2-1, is EAEVAQSPRYKITEKSQAVAFWCDPISGHATLYWYRQILGQGPELLVQFQDESVVDDSQLPKDRFSAERLKGVDSTLKIQPAELGDSAMYLCASSLGQRQSSYNEQFFGPGTRLTVL.

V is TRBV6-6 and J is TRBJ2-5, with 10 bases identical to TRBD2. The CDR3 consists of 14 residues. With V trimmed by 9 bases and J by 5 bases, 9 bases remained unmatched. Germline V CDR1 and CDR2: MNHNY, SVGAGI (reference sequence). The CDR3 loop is CASLSSGSRETQYF. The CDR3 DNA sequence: TGTGCCAGTCTTTCTAGCGGGAGTAGGGAGACCCAGTACTTC.

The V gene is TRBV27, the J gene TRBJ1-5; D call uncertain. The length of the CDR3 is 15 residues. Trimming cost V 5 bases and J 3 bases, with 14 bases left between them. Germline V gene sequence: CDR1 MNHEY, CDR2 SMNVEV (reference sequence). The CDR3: CASSPEARNNQPQHF. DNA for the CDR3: TGTGCCAGCAGTCCGGAGGCTCGCAACAATCAGCCCCAGCATTTT.

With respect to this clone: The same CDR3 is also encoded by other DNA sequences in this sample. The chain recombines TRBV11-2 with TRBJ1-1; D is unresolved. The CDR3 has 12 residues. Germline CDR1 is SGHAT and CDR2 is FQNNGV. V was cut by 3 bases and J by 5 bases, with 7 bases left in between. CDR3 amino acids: CASSFQETEAFF. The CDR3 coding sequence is TGTGCCAGCAGCTTCCAGGAAACTGAAGCTTTCTTT. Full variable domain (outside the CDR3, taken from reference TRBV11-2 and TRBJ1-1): EAGVAQSPRYKIIEKRQSVAFWCNPISGHATLYWYQQILGQGPKLLIQFQNNGVVDDSQLPKDRFSAERLKGVDSTLKIQPAKLEDSAVYLCASSFQETEAFFGQGTRLTVV.

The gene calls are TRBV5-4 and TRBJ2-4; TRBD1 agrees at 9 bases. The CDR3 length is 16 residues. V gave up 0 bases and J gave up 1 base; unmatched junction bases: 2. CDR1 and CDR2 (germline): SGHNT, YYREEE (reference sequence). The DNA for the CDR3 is TGTGCCAGCAGCTTGGGACAGGGGGTGGCCAAAAACATTCAGTACTTC. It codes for CASSLGQGVAKNIQYF.

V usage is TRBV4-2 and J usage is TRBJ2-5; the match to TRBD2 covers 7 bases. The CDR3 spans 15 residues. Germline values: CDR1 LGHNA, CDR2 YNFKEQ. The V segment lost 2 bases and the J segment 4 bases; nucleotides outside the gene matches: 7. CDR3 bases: TGTGCCAGCAGCCAAATCGGCGGGGAGGGAGAGACCCAGTACTTC. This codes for CASSQIGGEGETQYF.

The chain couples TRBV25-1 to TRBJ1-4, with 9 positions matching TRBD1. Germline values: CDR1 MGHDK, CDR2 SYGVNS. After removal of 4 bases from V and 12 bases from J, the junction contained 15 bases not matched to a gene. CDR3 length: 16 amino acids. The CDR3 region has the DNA TGTGCCAGCAGTGGGTCCCGGGACAGGGTAGGGGAGCAACTGTTTTTT. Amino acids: CASSGSRDRVGEQLFF.

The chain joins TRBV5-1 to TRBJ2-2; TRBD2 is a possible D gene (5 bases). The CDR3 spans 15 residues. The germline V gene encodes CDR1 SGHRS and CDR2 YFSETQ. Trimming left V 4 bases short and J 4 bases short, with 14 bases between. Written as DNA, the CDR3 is TGCGCCAGCAGCGCTGGAGGAGCGGTCACCGGGGAGCTGTTTTTT. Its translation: CASSAGGAVTGELFF.

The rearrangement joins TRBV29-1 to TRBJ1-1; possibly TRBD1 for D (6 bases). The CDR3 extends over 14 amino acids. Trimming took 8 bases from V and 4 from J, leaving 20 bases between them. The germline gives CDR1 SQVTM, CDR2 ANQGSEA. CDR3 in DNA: TGCAGCTCACAGGGCGCGGTATCGGGCACTGAAGCTTTCTTT. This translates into CSSQGAVSGTEAFF.

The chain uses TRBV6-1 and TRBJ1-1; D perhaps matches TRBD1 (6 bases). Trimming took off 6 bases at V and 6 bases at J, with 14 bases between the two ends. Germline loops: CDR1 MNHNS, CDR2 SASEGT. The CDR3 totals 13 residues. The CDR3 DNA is TGTGCCAGCAGAGAACAGGGAGGTGCTGAAGCTTTCTTT. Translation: CASREQGGAEAFF.

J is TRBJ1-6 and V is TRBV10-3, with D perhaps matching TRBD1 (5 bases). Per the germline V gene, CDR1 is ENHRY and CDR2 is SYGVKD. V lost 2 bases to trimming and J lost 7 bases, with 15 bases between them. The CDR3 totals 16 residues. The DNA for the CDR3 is TGTGCCATCAGTGAGAGGTGGGACCGGGGGAATTCACCCCTCCACTTT. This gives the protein CAISERWDRGNSPLHF.

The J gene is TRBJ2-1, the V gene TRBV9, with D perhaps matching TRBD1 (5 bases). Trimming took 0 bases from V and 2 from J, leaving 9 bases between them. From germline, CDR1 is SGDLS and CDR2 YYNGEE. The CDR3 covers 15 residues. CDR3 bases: TGTGCCAGCAGCGTAGATGGGGCCCCCTACAATGAGCAGTTCTTC. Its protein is CASSVDGAPYNEQFF.

The CDR3 DNA is TGTGCCAGCAGCCGGGACAGGGGTATGAACACTGAAGCTTTCTTT. Protein sequence: CASSRDRGMNTEAFF. The chain carries TRBV4-2 and TRBJ1-1, with 10 bases aligning to TRBD1. The CDR3 totals 15 residues. V lost 4 bases to trimming and J lost 0 bases; unmatched junction nucleotides: 2. The germline CDR1 and CDR2 sequences are LGHNA and YNFKEQ.

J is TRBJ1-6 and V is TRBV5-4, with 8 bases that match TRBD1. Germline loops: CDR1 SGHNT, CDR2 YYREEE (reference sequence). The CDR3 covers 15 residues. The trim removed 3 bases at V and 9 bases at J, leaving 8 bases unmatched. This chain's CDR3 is CASSSKDRVISPLHF. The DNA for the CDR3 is TGTGCCAGCAGCTCCAAGGACAGGGTAATTTCACCCCTCCACTTT.

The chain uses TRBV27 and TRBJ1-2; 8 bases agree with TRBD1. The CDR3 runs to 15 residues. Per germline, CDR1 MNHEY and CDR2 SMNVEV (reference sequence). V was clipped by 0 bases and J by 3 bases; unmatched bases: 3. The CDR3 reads CASSLSQGADYGYTF. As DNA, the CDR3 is TGTGCCAGCAGTTTATCGCAGGGGGCGGACTATGGCTACACCTTC.

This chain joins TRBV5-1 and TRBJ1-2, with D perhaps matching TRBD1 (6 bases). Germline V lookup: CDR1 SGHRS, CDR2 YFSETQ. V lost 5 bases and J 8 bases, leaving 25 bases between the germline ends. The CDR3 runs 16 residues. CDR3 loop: CASRMAQGAFMGGYTF. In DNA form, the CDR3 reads TGCGCCAGCAGAATGGCACAGGGCGCCTTTATGGGAGGCTACACCTTC.

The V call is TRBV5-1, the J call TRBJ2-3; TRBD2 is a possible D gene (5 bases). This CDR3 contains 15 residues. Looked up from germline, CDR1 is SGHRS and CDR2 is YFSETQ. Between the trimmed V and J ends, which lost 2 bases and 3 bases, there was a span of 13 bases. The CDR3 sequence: CASSFSPRRTDTQYF. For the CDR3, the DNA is TGCGCCAGCAGCTTCTCCCCCCGGAGGACAGATACGCAGTATTTT. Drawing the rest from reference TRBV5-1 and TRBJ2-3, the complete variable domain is KAGVTQTPRYLIKTRGQQVTLSCSPISGHRSVSWYQQTPGQGLQFLFEYFSETQRNKGNFPGRFSGRQFSNSRSEMNVSTLELGDSALYLCASSFSPRRTDTQYFGPGTRLTVL.